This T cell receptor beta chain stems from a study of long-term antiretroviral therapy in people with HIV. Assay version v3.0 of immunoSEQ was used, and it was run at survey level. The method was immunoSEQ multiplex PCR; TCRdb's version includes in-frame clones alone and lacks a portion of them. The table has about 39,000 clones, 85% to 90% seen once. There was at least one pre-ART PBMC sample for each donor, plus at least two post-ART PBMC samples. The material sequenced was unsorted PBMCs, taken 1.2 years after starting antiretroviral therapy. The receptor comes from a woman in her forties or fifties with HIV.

The CDR3, as DNA: TGTGCCAGCAGCTTAATGATTAGCACAGATACGCAGTATTTT. This gives the protein CASSLMISTDTQYF. This sequence joins TRBV5-4 and TRBJ2-3; the D is unclear. Germline CDR1 and CDR2: SGHNT and YYREEE (reference sequence). Trimming cost V 2 bases and J 0 bases, with 7 bases left between them. The CDR3 totals 14 residues.